The 32 T cell receptor beta chains below were found in one sample sequenced in a study of human T cells and chemical hapten exposure (dated by TCRdb to the early 2020s). Library preparation was by RACE. These reads were obtained on a NextSeq 500. In-frame beta chains were kept once TCRdb had trimmed the public reads at Q25 with fastp and called clones with MiXCR. Rows matching on CDR3 protein sequence are summarized as one entry with the most common DNA and genes. The sample yields about 87,000 distinct CDR3 sequences; 8% to 10% were counted once. The ten largest clones represent around 3.6% of the sample. In the paper's terms, the time point label means: pre-sensitization, week 0. The sample's treatment or condition label, decoded: therapeutic diphenylcyclopropenone sensitization with weekly scalp DPC. The input for sequencing was whole blood, taken in connection with sensitization to the hapten diphenylcyclopropenone (DPC). These TCRs come from a middle-aged woman with alopecia areata. Some clones in this sample may be carry-over from other donors' samples.

This clonotype was seen more than once but under ten times. CDR3 sequence (DNA): TGCGCCAGCAGCCCGCGAGGGGTAGCGGGGAGTACGCAGTATTTT. Amino acid sequence: CASSPRGVAGSTQYF. The chain uses TRBV4-3 and TRBJ2-3; 8 positions agree with TRBD2. The junction had 11 bases not matched to a gene; V was cut back by 4 bases and J by 8 bases. This CDR3 spans 15 amino acids. Germline assignment: CDR1 LGHNA and CDR2 YSLEER.

This clonotype has ten or more counts. J is TRBJ1-2 and V is TRBV29-1; D uncertain. CDR1 is SQVTM and CDR2 is ANQGSEA in the germline V gene. The CDR3 runs 11 residues. Trimming cost V 8 bases and J 4 bases, with 11 bases left between them. The CDR3 DNA is TGCAGCCTCAAGGAGGGCTATGGCTACACCTTC. It codes for CSLKEGYGYTF.

This clonotype was recorded at least ten times. The chain employs TRBV19 and TRBJ1-1; tentatively, D is TRBD1 (5 bases). V shed 7 bases and J shed 0 bases, with 9 bases lying between them. The germline V gene encodes CDR1 LNHDA and CDR2 SQIVND (reference sequence). This CDR3 spans 13 amino acids. CDR3 protein: CASKARVNTEAFF. The CDR3 coding sequence is TGTGCCAGTAAGGCCAGGGTGAACACTGAAGCTTTCTTT. Based on the CDR3 plus reference TRBV19 and TRBJ1-1, the full variable domain is DGGITQSPKYLFRKEGQNVTLSCEQNLNHDAMYWYRQDPGQGLRLIYYSQIVNDFQKGDIAEGYSVSREKKESFPLTVTSAQKNPTAFYLCASKARVNTEAFFGQGTRLTVV.

This clonotype was found many times. The chain employs TRBV7-7 and TRBJ2-5, with 9 nucleotides matching TRBD2. The CDR3 covers 18 residues. Trimming removed 3 bases from V and 3 bases from J; junction bases left unmatched: 14. Germline V gene sequence: CDR1 SSHAT, CDR2 FNYEAQ (reference sequence). CDR3 sequence (DNA): TGTGCCAGCAGCTTCCTCCCTACATCGGCTAGCGGGGAAGAGACCCAGTACTTC. The encoded protein is CASSFLPTSASGEETQYF.

The J gene is TRBJ2-4, the V gene TRBV11-1; 9 bases are a match to TRBD1. CDR3 size: 16 residues. Germline assignment: CDR1 SGHAT and CDR2 FQDESV (reference sequence). The ends lost 4 bases at V and 5 bases at J; junction bases unmatched: 9. The CDR3 sequence is CASSWGTGSVQNIQYF. As DNA, the CDR3 is TGTGCCAGCAGCTGGGGGACAGGGTCCGTCCAAAACATTCAGTACTTC.

The sample holds a few counts of this clonotype. The chain carries TRBV18 and TRBJ1-1; a possible D gene is TRBD1 (6 bases). V was shortened by 3 bases and J by 11 bases, with 13 bases between the two germline ends. This CDR3 is 12 amino acids long. The germline CDR1 and CDR2 sequences are KGHSH and LQKENI. In DNA, the CDR3 is TGTGCCAGCTCACCGAAACAGGGAGGTGCTTTCTTT. Translation gives CASSPKQGGAFF.

The rearrangement links TRBV20-1 to TRBJ2-2; D gene uncertain. The CDR3 sequence is 13 residues long. Germline lookup yields CDR1 DFQATT and CDR2 SNEGSKA (reference sequence). The V end lost 2 bases, the J end lost 4 bases, and 8 bases lay between the germline ends. CDR3 DNA sequence: TGCAGTGCTAGACGTATCGCCACCGGGGAGCTGTTTTTT. Protein: CSARRIATGELFF.

At least ten counts were recorded for this clonotype. V is TRBV28 and J is TRBJ1-1; 8 bases match TRBD1. Per germline, CDR1 MDHEN and CDR2 SYDVKM. CDR3 size: 13 residues. J gave up 8 bases and V 4 bases, and 6 bases lay outside the gene matches. In DNA, the CDR3 is TGTGCCAGCAGTTCGTGGACAGGGAGGGAAGCTTTCTTT. It codes for CASSSWTGREAFF.

The rearrangement uses TRBV11-2 and TRBJ1-1; a possible D gene is TRBD1 (5 bases). V lost 3 bases and J lost 11, with 16 bases in between. The CDR3 consists of 13 residues. CDR1 and CDR2 (germline): SGHAT, FQNNGV. The CDR3 DNA reads TGTGCCAGCAGCTTCCCCGGGGGACTAATGGCTTTCTTT. Translated: CASSFPGGLMAFF.

This clonotype has a handful of counts. The chain recombines TRBV7-2 with TRBJ2-7, with 10 positions matching TRBD2. Germline CDR1 SGHTA, CDR2 FQGNSA. V shed 6 bases, J shed 3 bases, and the junction held 8 bases outside the gene matches. The CDR3 runs to 15 residues. CDR3 nucleotide sequence: TGTGCCAGCAGATTGAGCGGGGGGGCAATCTACGAGCAGTACTTC. Protein: CASRLSGGAIYEQYF.

This chain links TRBV7-9 with TRBJ2-7; D is uncertain. With 3 bases removed from V and 7 bases from J, the gap between germline ends came to 13 bases. The CDR3 runs 13 residues. Germline V gene data show CDR1 as SEHNR and CDR2 as FQNEAQ (reference sequence). Written as DNA, the CDR3 is TGTGCCAGCAGCTTGGCTAAGAGCCCAGAGCAGTACTTC. It codes for CASSLAKSPEQYF. Complete variable domain (other parts from reference TRBV7-9 and TRBJ2-7): DTGVSQNPRHKITKRGQNVTFRCDPISEHNRLYWYRQTLGQGPEFLTYFQNEAQLEKSRLLSDRFSAERPKGSFSTLEIQRTEQGDSAMYLCASSLAKSPEQYFGPGTRLTVT.

Ten or more counts support this clonotype. This sequence joins TRBV20-1 and TRBJ2-1, with D possibly matching TRBD2 (6 bases). Germline values: CDR1 DFQATT, CDR2 SNEGSKA (reference sequence). This CDR3 is 17 amino acids long. The germline V and J ends were trimmed by 6 bases and 12 bases, with 33 bases remaining between them. The CDR3 region has the DNA TGCAGTGCCGACTCGCTAATGGGCGGGGATTTTTGGAAGGGGCAGTTCTTC. Its translation is CSADSLMGGDFWKGQFF.

This clonotype was seen ten or more times. This chain connects TRBV19 to TRBJ1-1; tentative D call: TRBD1 (5 bases). Trimming pared 10 bases from V and 2 bases from J, leaving 26 bases between. This CDR3 is 17 amino acids long. Germline V gives CDR1 LNHDA, CDR2 SQIVND (reference sequence). CDR3 protein: CAKSVAQSQGDNTEAFF. In nucleotides, the CDR3 is TGTGCCAAATCAGTGGCCCAAAGTCAGGGTGATAACACTGAAGCTTTCTTT.

This clonotype was seen a few times. The rearrangement uses TRBV11-2 and TRBJ2-1, with D perhaps matching TRBD1 or TRBD2 (5 bases each). Germline V gene lookup returns CDR1 SGHAT and CDR2 FQNNGV. The CDR3 extends over 15 amino acids. Trimming took 0 bases from V and 6 from J, leaving 12 bases between them. The CDR3 here is CASSLDGTYFNEQFF. For the CDR3, the DNA is TGTGCCAGCAGCTTAGATGGGACGTATTTCAATGAGCAGTTCTTC.

At least ten counts were recorded for this clonotype. The rearrangement joins TRBV7-2 to TRBJ2-7; D is perhaps TRBD2 (7 bases). Trimming took off 1 base at V and 1 base at J, with 14 bases between the two ends. Per germline, CDR1 SGHTA and CDR2 FQGNSA. The CDR3 is made up of 16 amino acids. Here the CDR3 reads CASSLEAGAPSYEQYF. The CDR3 DNA follows: TGTGCCAGCAGCTTAGAGGCGGGGGCCCCATCCTACGAGCAGTACTTC.

This clonotype showed up just a few times. The V gene is TRBV7-6, the J gene TRBJ2-3; D may be TRBD2 (6 bases). Per the germline V gene, CDR1 is SGHVS and CDR2 is FNYEAQ. The CDR3 runs 16 residues. Trimming cost V 1 base and J 4 bases, with 15 bases left between them. The CDR3 nucleotides read TGTGCCAGCAGCTTAGGGGTCGGGGGAGGCTCAGATACGCAGTATTTT. It codes for CASSLGVGGGSDTQYF.

This clonotype was counted only a few times. This CDR3 is CASSYGAFADTQYF. CDR3 DNA: TGTGCCAGCAGTTACGGGGCATTCGCAGATACGCAGTATTTT. The genes are TRBV12-3 or TRBV12-4 and TRBJ2-3, with D tentatively TRBD1 or TRBD2 (5 bases each). Trimming left V 4 bases short and J 4 bases short, with 12 bases between. This CDR3 has 14 amino acids.

This chain connects TRBV6-5 to TRBJ2-7, with D unresolved. The CDR3 has 11 residues. The V end lost 9 bases, the J end lost 2 bases, and 8 bases lay between the germline ends. CDR1 MNHEY and CDR2 SVGAGI come from the germline V gene. CDR3 DNA: TGTGCCAGGCTAGGCCCCTACGAGCAGTACTTC. Translating it yields CARLGPYEQYF.

Worth noting for this clonotype: A single base separates this from a much larger clone, so it may be a read error. DNA of the CDR3: TGTACCAGCAGTTTTTCCCAGGCTACAGGGGAGCAGTACTTC. Translation gives CTSSFSQATGEQYF. The chain recombines TRBV27 with TRBJ2-7, with D possibly TRBD1 on 6 matching bases. The CDR3 has 14 residues. Germline V gives CDR1 MNHEY, CDR2 SMNVEV (reference sequence).

The chain joins TRBV20-1 to TRBJ2-7; the D is unclear. Germline V CDR1 and CDR2: DFQATT, SNEGSKA (reference sequence). The CDR3 extends over 11 amino acids. CDR3 coding DNA: TGCAGCCAGACACGGTCCTACGAGCAGTACTTC. Translation gives CSQTRSYEQYF.

The V gene is TRBV7-9, the J gene TRBJ2-7; D is ambiguous. Trimming pared 5 bases from V and 8 bases from J, leaving 16 bases between. The CDR3 sequence is 13 residues long. The germline CDR1 and CDR2 sequences are SEHNR and FQNEAQ (reference sequence). The CDR3 DNA reads as TGTGCCAGCAGCCCACTCGACTTGTATCAGCAGTACTTC. Translation: CASSPLDLYQQYF.

This clonotype was detected many times. V usage is TRBV25-1 and J usage is TRBJ1-1; D is perhaps TRBD1 (6 bases). Trimming removed 10 bases at V and 4 bases at J, with 19 bases between. Per the germline V gene, CDR1 is MGHDK and CDR2 is SYGVNS. The CDR3 is 14 amino acids. CDR3 amino acids: CATEIPGVATEAFF. The DNA for the CDR3 is TGTGCCACCGAGATTCCAGGGGTGGCCACTGAAGCTTTCTTT.

This clonotype was counted at least ten times. The chain links TRBV28 to TRBJ2-7, with 7 bases identical to TRBD2. The V gene's germline CDR1 is MDHEN and CDR2 SYDVKM. With 5 bases clipped from V and 6 bases from J, the junction kept 13 bases outside the gene matches. This CDR3 comprises 15 residues. The CDR3 bases are TGTGCCAGCAGTACAAACGGAGGGGAGGGCGGCGAGCAGTACTTC. This sequence encodes CASSTNGGEGGEQYF.

The chain employs TRBV2 and TRBJ1-5, with 9 nucleotides matching TRBD1. Per germline, CDR1 SNHLY and CDR2 FYNNEI. The V and J ends lost 7 bases and 1 base, in that order; junction bases with no gene match: 8. The CDR3 consists of 16 residues. This CDR3 is CASNGQGIRSNQPQHF. The CDR3, as DNA: TGTGCCAGCAATGGACAGGGGATTCGGAGCAATCAGCCCCAGCATTTT.

This clonotype was counted many times. This sequence joins TRBV18 and TRBJ1-1; 9 nucleotides line up with TRBD1. CDR3 length: 15 amino acids. V gave up 4 bases and J gave up 0 bases; unmatched junction bases: 3. The germline V gene encodes CDR1 KGHSH and CDR2 LQKENI. In DNA form, the CDR3 reads TGTGCCAGCTCACTGGGGACAGGGTTGAACACTGAAGCTTTCTTT. Amino acids: CASSLGTGLNTEAFF.

This clonotype was counted many times. The chain links TRBV11-2 to TRBJ1-6; TRBD1 agrees at 7 bases. Germline V gene data show CDR1 as SGHAT and CDR2 as FQNNGV. CDR3 length: 20 residues. J lost 2 bases, V lost 0 bases, and 13 bases had no gene match. In nucleotides, the CDR3 is TGTGCCAGCAGCTTAGATGGAGGGGGCGAACGATTGCCCTATAATTCACCCCTCCACTTT. This gives the protein CASSLDGGGERLPYNSPLHF.

This chain joins TRBV19 and TRBJ1-2; 8 nucleotides match TRBD1. This CDR3 has 17 amino acids. Germline trimming cut 7 bases from V and 3 bases from J; bases unmatched to any gene: 16. Germline CDR1 LNHDA, CDR2 SQIVND (reference sequence). CDR3 nucleotides: TGTGCCAGTACCCTCAGGGCAGGGGGCTGGAGAGACTATGGCTACACCTTC. Translated, it gives CASTLRAGGWRDYGYTF. Complete variable domain (other parts from reference TRBV19 and TRBJ1-2): DGGITQSPKYLFRKEGQNVTLSCEQNLNHDAMYWYRQDPGQGLRLIYYSQIVNDFQKGDIAEGYSVSREKKESFPLTVTSAQKNPTAFYLCASTLRAGGWRDYGYTFGSGTRLTVV.

This clonotype was picked up a small number of times. The V call is TRBV7-9, the J call TRBJ1-1, with D possibly TRBD1 on 6 matching bases. Germline assignment: CDR1 SEHNR and CDR2 FQNEAQ (reference sequence). Trimming cost V 7 bases and J 8 bases, with 14 bases left between them. The CDR3 spans 12 residues. The CDR3 region has the DNA TGTGCCAGCAAATCATCGGGACAAGAAGCTTTCTTT. This sequence encodes CASKSSGQEAFF.

This clonotype was seen many times. Since the CDR3 does not end with the conserved phenylalanine or tryptophan, this likely comes from a read error. The limits of the CDR3 on the DNA are not certain, so only TCRdb's listed CDR3 is given. The chain has TRBV3-1 and TRBJ1-2; the table's D call of TRBD1 was not tested on the DNA. The CDR3 length equals 14 residues, ends included. Germline assignment: CDR1 LGHDT and CDR2 YNNKEL (reference sequence). The CDR3 protein is CASSQDLGGTGSVV.

This rearrangement joins TRBV7-6 to TRBJ1-2, with D hard to call. The CDR3 has 16 amino acids. With 4 bases removed from V and 4 bases from J, the gap between germline ends came to 19 bases. CDR1 SGHVS and CDR2 FNYEAQ come from the germline V gene. CDR3 loop: CASSSGAGFPGYGYTF. CDR3 nucleotides: TGTGCCAGCAGCTCCGGCGCGGGTTTCCCTGGCTATGGCTACACCTTC. The variable domain in full, completed from reference TRBV7-6 and TRBJ1-2, reads GAGVSQSPRYKVTKRGQDVALRCDPISGHVSLYWYRQALGQGPEFLTYFNYEAQQDKSGLPNDRFSAERPEGSISTLTIQRTEQRDSAMYRCASSSGAGFPGYGYTFGSGTRLTVV.

CDR3 in amino acids: CASSPRTGGRYEQYF. As DNA, the CDR3 is TGTGCCAGCAGCCCCCGGACAGGGGGTAGGTACGAGCAGTACTTC. The gene calls are TRBV7-9 and TRBJ2-7; 10 bases fit TRBD1. The CDR3 extends over 15 amino acids. Germline trimming cut 5 bases from V and 4 bases from J; bases unmatched to any gene: 8. Looked up from germline, CDR1 is SEHNR and CDR2 is FQNEAQ (reference sequence).

The chain's CDR3 is CASSLLGTYEQYF. CDR3 DNA sequence: TGTGCCAGCAGCTTACTTGGGACCTACGAGCAGTACTTC. The chain links TRBV7-2 to TRBJ2-7; no clear D. The CDR3 loop spans 13 amino acids. Trimming cost V 2 bases and J 2 bases, with 7 bases left between them. Germline V gives CDR1 SGHTA, CDR2 FQGNSA.